This T cell receptor (beta chain) appears in the sequencing data of a study of cytotoxic CD8 clonotypes in ibrutinib-treated CLL. Overall study results and limits: Baseline clonality, higher than in age-matched healthy donors, tracked circulating CD8+ T-cell counts.

Here immunoSEQ multiplex PCR was the method, and the copy in TCRdb shows in-frame clones only, minus some. The data contain fewer than 25,000 clones, around 68% of them seen just once; the ten biggest clones take up approximately 27%. Trimming shortened V by 3 bases and J by 7 bases, and 15 bases separated the two germline ends. The CDR3 loop spans 15 amino acids. The V gene's germline CDR1 is MDHEN and CDR2 SYDVKM. To note about this clone: Its antigen is as yet unknown.

The specimen comprised PBMCs, sampled before ibrutinib treatment. The clonotype was recovered from a human donor with chronic lymphocytic leukemia. This chain joins TRBV28 and TRBJ1-4, with D perhaps matching TRBD1 (6 bases). This CDR3 reads CASSFYGGPGEKLFF. The CDR3 nucleotides are TGTGCCAGCAGTTTCTATGGGGGGCCGGGTGAAAAACTGTTTTTT.